The 21 T cell receptor beta chains below were found in one sample sequenced in a study of blood T cell repertoires in COVID-19. Sequencing used immunoSEQ multiplex PCR; TCRdb keeps in-frame clones, though not all of them. The sample consists of 150,000 to 200,000 clones, approximately 87% of them appearing once. Sequencing was done on a sample of peripheral blood. These receptors originate from a man between 40 and 49 years old with active or convalescent COVID-19.

CDR3 in amino acids: CASSLGQGAPNEQFF. As DNA, the CDR3 is TGCGCCAGCAGCCTCGGACAGGGGGCGCCCAATGAGCAGTTCTTC. This chain connects TRBV5-1 to TRBJ2-1; 11 bases line up with TRBD1. CDR1 and CDR2 (germline): SGHRS, YFSETQ. This CDR3 spans 15 amino acids. The trim removed 4 bases at V and 6 bases at J, leaving 6 bases unmatched.

The chain recombines TRBV7-9 with TRBJ1-2; D remains ambiguous. CDR3 length: 15 amino acids. CDR1 and CDR2 from the germline V gene are SEHNR and FQNEAQ (reference sequence). The V gene lost 3 bases and the J gene lost 3 bases, with 14 bases spanning the gap. CDR3 protein: CASSFKERDYYGYTF. The CDR3 nucleotides are TGTGCCAGCAGCTTCAAAGAGCGAGATTACTATGGCTACACCTTC.

The chain has TRBV4-2 and TRBJ1-2, with TRBD1 identical over 8 bases. The germline V gene encodes CDR1 LGHNA and CDR2 YNFKEQ. J gave up 2 bases and V 0 bases, and 8 bases lay outside the gene matches. CDR3 length: 17 residues. CDR3 residues: CASSQDWGTGRNYGYTF. Written as DNA, the CDR3 is TGTGCCAGCAGCCAAGATTGGGGGACAGGTCGAAACTATGGCTACACCTTC.

This clone came up a few times. This rearrangement joins TRBV19 to TRBJ2-5; D gene uncertain. The CDR3 runs to 13 residues. Germline CDR1 reads LNHDA; CDR2 reads SQIVND (reference sequence). V lost 3 bases to trimming and J lost 2 bases, with 7 bases between them. The CDR3 nucleotides are TGTGCCAGTAGTATCGGAGAGCAAGAGACCCAGTACTTC. This codes for CASSIGEQETQYF. Full variable domain (remainder filled in from reference TRBV19 and TRBJ2-5): DGGITQSPKYLFRKEGQNVTLSCEQNLNHDAMYWYRQDPGQGLRLIYYSQIVNDFQKGDIAEGYSVSREKKESFPLTVTSAQKNPTAFYLCASSIGEQETQYFGPGTRLLVL.

This clone is a singleton in its sample. The V and J genes are TRBV24-1 and TRBJ2-3, with a tentative D call TRBD1 (6 bases). V was clipped by 5 bases and J by 0 bases, with 11 bases between them. The CDR3 has 15 amino acids. In germline, CDR1 is KGHDR, CDR2 SFDVKD. CDR3 amino acids: CATSVPQGSTDTQYF. The CDR3 DNA reads as TGTGCCACCAGTGTCCCCCAGGGGAGCACAGATACGCAGTATTTT.

J is TRBJ1-1 and V is TRBV24-1; D is perhaps TRBD1 (5 bases). Trimming left V 3 bases short and J 7 bases short, with 8 bases between. The CDR3 runs 12 residues. Germline V gives CDR1 KGHDR, CDR2 SFDVKD. The CDR3 reads CATSDGGDEAFF. As DNA, the CDR3 is TGTGCCACCAGTGATGGGGGGGATGAAGCTTTCTTT.

This clone was seen just once. The CDR3: CASTPVGGAGETQYF. CDR3 DNA: TGTGCCAGCACCCCCGTGGGGGGGGCCGGGGAGACCCAGTACTTC. This rearrangement joins TRBV6-5 to TRBJ2-5, with D perhaps TRBD2 (7 bases). Germline loops: CDR1 MNHEY, CDR2 SVGAGI. With 7 bases removed from V and 5 bases from J, the gap between germline ends came to 20 bases. The CDR3 sequence is 15 residues long.

The chain joins TRBV30 to TRBJ2-7; 12 nucleotides align to TRBD1. Germline CDR1 reads GTSNPN; CDR2 reads SVGIG (reference sequence). The CDR3 spans 14 residues. Trimming took 5 bases from V and 6 from J; bases not matched to a gene: 8. The CDR3 is CAWGTGGAWSEQYF. Written as DNA, the CDR3 is TGTGCCTGGGGGACAGGGGGCGCCTGGTCCGAGCAGTACTTC.

This clone was seen once. This sequence joins TRBV28 and TRBJ1-2; D perhaps matches TRBD1 (5 bases). The V end lost 10 bases, the J end lost 4 bases, and 13 bases lay between the germline ends. Germline V gene sequence: CDR1 MDHEN, CDR2 SYDVKM. The CDR3 covers 12 residues. CDR3 DNA: TGTGCCACAGGACAAGCACCCTATGGCTACACCTTC. Translated, it gives CATGQAPYGYTF.

CDR3 nucleotides: TGTGCCTGGAGTGCGAACGACTGGTCTGAAGCTTTCTTT. Translation: CAWSANDWSEAFF. The chain uses TRBV30 and TRBJ1-1; D ambiguous. Trimming took 1 base from V and 6 from J, leaving 12 bases between them. CDR1 is GTSNPN and CDR2 is SVGIG in the germline V gene (reference sequence). This CDR3 spans 13 amino acids.

The V and J genes are TRBV30 and TRBJ1-2; D is ambiguous. Trimming stripped 4 bases from V and 8 bases from J, with 17 bases between. Germline V gene lookup returns CDR1 GTSNPN and CDR2 SVGIG (reference sequence). The CDR3 length is 13 residues. The CDR3 region has the DNA TGTGCCTGGACCAGGACGGGAGCTATGGGCTACACCTTC. It yields the protein CAWTRTGAMGYTF.

This clone showed up many times. The chain employs TRBV2 and TRBJ1-5; no clear D. CDR1 and CDR2 (germline): SNHLY, FYNNEI. The V end was cut by 4 bases, the J end by 10 bases, with 14 bases between. CDR3 length equals 13 residues. The CDR3 region has the DNA TGTGCCAGCAGTGGCCTGGAGGGAAACCCCCAGCATTTT. It yields the protein CASSGLEGNPQHF.

This clone was detected ten times or more. The chain recombines TRBV7-9 with TRBJ2-2; the D gene is possibly TRBD1 (6 bases). This CDR3 comprises 14 residues. CDR1 and CDR2 from the germline V gene are SEHNR and FQNEAQ (reference sequence). V lost 5 bases and J lost 1, with 8 bases in between. In DNA form, the CDR3 reads TGTGCCAGCAGCAAACAGGGGAACACCGGGGAGCTGTTTTTT. Amino acids: CASSKQGNTGELFF.

The chain couples TRBV2 to TRBJ2-7, with 11 bases matching TRBD1. In germline, CDR1 is SNHLY, CDR2 FYNNEI. V gave up 7 bases and J gave up 4 bases; unmatched junction bases: 6. The CDR3 runs to 14 residues. The CDR3 is CASNRDRGTYEQYF. The CDR3 bases are TGTGCCAGCAACCGGGACAGGGGGACATACGAGCAGTACTTC.

This chain uses TRBV3-1 (or the pseudogene TRBV3-2) with TRBJ1-2, with D tentatively TRBD1 (6 bases). This CDR3 spans 14 amino acids. The V and J ends lost 4 bases and 8 bases respectively, with 17 bases between them. Germline V gene data show CDR1 as LGHDT and CDR2 as YNNKEL (reference sequence). The CDR3 loop is CASSLRDTRIGYTF. In nucleotides, the CDR3 is TGTGCCAGCAGCCTCCGGGACACTCGCATCGGCTACACCTTC.

Details on this clone: This sample includes further DNA sequences coding for the same CDR3. The chain links TRBV4-1 to TRBJ2-3; 11 bases match TRBD2. V was clipped by 1 base and J by 3 bases; unmatched bases: 6. Germline V gives CDR1 MGHRA, CDR2 YSYEKL. This CDR3 is built from 17 residues. CDR3 region: CASSQVLAGGGTDTQYF. CDR3 sequence (DNA): TGCGCCAGCAGCCAAGTCCTAGCGGGGGGAGGGACAGATACGCAGTATTTT.

For this clone: This specimen includes other DNA sequences encoding the same CDR3. The chain is built from TRBV19 and TRBJ1-1; TRBD1 is a possible D gene (5 bases). The CDR3 is made up of 11 amino acids. Trimming cost V 9 bases and J 4 bases, with 9 bases left between them. Germline CDR1 LNHDA, CDR2 SQIVND (reference sequence). Here the CDR3 DNA reads TGTGCCAGCGGGGGAGGCACTGAAGCTTTCTTT. Protein product: CASGGGTEAFF.

The genes are TRBV7-2 and TRBJ1-5, with D uncertain. The CDR3 consists of 14 residues. Between the trimmed V and J ends, which lost 4 bases and 1 base, there was a span of 8 bases. Germline V gene data show CDR1 as SGHTA and CDR2 as FQGNSA. The CDR3, as DNA: TGTGCCAGCAGCTCCCTCTCGAGCAATCAGCCCCAGCATTTT. Translated, it gives CASSSLSSNQPQHF.

The rearrangement links TRBV5-1 to TRBJ2-2, with 10 nucleotides matching TRBD1. Germline CDR1 is SGHRS and CDR2 is YFSETQ. Trimming took 0 bases from V and 7 from J; bases not matched to a gene: 3. CDR3 length: 15 amino acids. The CDR3 coding sequence is TGCGCCAGCAGCTTGGGACAGGGGGCGGACGGGGAGCTGTTTTTT. Translating gives CASSLGQGADGELFF.

This clone was seen just once. This chain connects TRBV7-8 to TRBJ2-7; 8 positions agree with TRBD2. There are 18 residues in the CDR3. V lost 2 bases and J lost 0; bases outside the gene matches: 12. From germline, CDR1 is SGHVS and CDR2 FQNEAQ. In DNA, the CDR3 is TGTGCCAGCAGCTTATATGGAGTACTAGCGGCGAACTCCTACGAGCAGTACTTC. Its protein is CASSLYGVLAANSYEQYF.

V usage is TRBV3-1 (or the pseudogene TRBV3-2) and J usage is TRBJ1-1; D not resolved. This CDR3 region has 13 residues. The V gene's germline CDR1 is LGHDT and CDR2 YNNKEL (reference sequence). Trimming left V 0 bases short and J 10 bases short, with 12 bases between. CDR3 DNA: TGTGCCAGCAGCCAAGAGCTGCCCAACGGAGCTTTCTTT. As protein: CASSQELPNGAFF.